The 32 T cell receptor beta chains given below trace back to one sample, sequenced in a study of CD8+ T cells in alopecia areata. Regarding treatment: oral pan-JAK inhibitor, 5-10 mg twice daily. Extracted from the samples, RNA was reverse transcribed into cDNA to serve as the sequencing template. Assay used: immunoSEQ multiplex PCR; TCRdb lists only in-frame clones, some missing. The sample contains about 42,000 clones, roughly 92% of which appear only once. This specimen consisted of CD8+ T cells sorted from blood, obtained at week 24, from a patient treated with tofacitinib. Receptor source: a human donor with alopecia areata.

CDR3 in DNA: TGTGCCAGCAGTTTTGGCGGGGGGCTCTCCGAGCAGTACTTC. Its protein product is CASSFGGGLSEQYF. The chain is built from TRBV28 and TRBJ2-7; 8 bases agree with TRBD2. Looked up from germline, CDR1 is MDHEN and CDR2 is SYDVKM. This CDR3 has 14 amino acids. Trimming cost V 3 bases and J 6 bases; bases outside gene matches: 7.

The V gene is TRBV21-1, the J gene TRBJ2-7; TRBD1 is the table's D call and was not checked against the DNA. TRBV21-1 is flagged as a pseudogene. CDR3 length: 16 residues. The CDR3 region has the DNA TGTGCCAGCAGCGAAATCTTCCGGGACACCGAATACGAGCAGTACTTC. Translating gives CASSEIFRDTEYEQYF.

The V call is TRBV4-3, the J call TRBJ2-2; the match to TRBD1 covers 7 bases. CDR3 length: 17 residues. Germline CDR1 reads LGHNA; CDR2 reads YSLEER. Trimming removed 0 bases from V and 0 bases from J; junction bases left unmatched: 4. The CDR3 DNA reads TGCGCCAGCAGCCAAGATATAGACAGGGCGAACACCGGGGAGCTGTTTTTT. It is translated as CASSQDIDRANTGELFF.

This clone was detected a few times. The sample carries other DNA sequences with the same CDR3. V is TRBV6-4 and J is TRBJ2-3; 10 nucleotides agree with TRBD2. Germline assignment: CDR1 MRHNA and CDR2 SNTAGT. Trimming at V came to 0 bases and at J to 3 bases, leaving 0 bases not matched to a gene. The CDR3 loop spans 15 amino acids. As DNA, the CDR3 is TGTGCCAGCAGTGACTCTAGCGGGGGGACAGATACGCAGTATTTT. Translation gives CASSDSSGGTDTQYF.

The chain links TRBV7-9 to TRBJ2-5, with D possibly matching TRBD1 (5 bases). The J call could be wrong; TRBJ2-7 is a better fit for the DNA end. The CDR3 loop spans 17 amino acids. From germline, CDR1 is SEHNR and CDR2 FQNEAQ (reference sequence). The CDR3 sequence is CASSYTWGRTSPYEQYF. The DNA for the CDR3 is TGTGCCAGCAGCTATACGTGGGGCCGTACCTCGCCCTACGAGCAGTACTTC.

The V call is TRBV27, the J call TRBJ2-7; no clear D gene. This CDR3 spans 12 amino acids. Germline CDR1 reads MNHEY; CDR2 reads SMNVEV (reference sequence). V was cut by 5 bases and J by 6 bases, with 11 bases left in between. The CDR3 coding sequence is TGTGCCAGCAGTCGCCGGACGGGCGAGCAGTACTTC. This sequence encodes CASSRRTGEQYF.

This sequence joins TRBV11-3 and TRBJ2-3; 9 nucleotides match TRBD2. There are 16 residues in the CDR3. CDR1 and CDR2 from the germline V gene are SGHNT and YENEEA. With V trimmed by 5 bases and J by 1 base, 7 bases remained unmatched. The CDR3 DNA sequence: TGTGCCAGCAGCGATCAATTAGCGGGGGGCACAGATACGCAGTATTTT. Protein sequence: CASSDQLAGGTDTQYF.

With respect to this clone: Compared with germline, one end of the junction differs, possibly owing to a read error. CDR3 nucleotide sequence: TGTGCCAGCAGTTCACCGGGGACTCAAGAGGCCCAGTACTTC. Translating gives CASSSPGTQEAQYF. The rearrangement links TRBV27 to TRBJ2-5, with D maybe TRBD2 (6 bases). CDR3 length equals 14 residues. Germline V gene data show CDR1 as MNHEY and CDR2 as SMNVEV (reference sequence).

V usage is TRBV2 and J usage is TRBJ1-6; 8 positions agree with TRBD1. The V and J ends lost 4 bases and 10 bases, in that order; junction bases with no gene match: 12. The V gene's germline CDR1 is SNHLY and CDR2 FYNNEI. This CDR3 is 16 amino acids long. CDR3 sequence reads: CASSGLDRDGGSPLHF. DNA of the CDR3: TGTGCCAGCAGTGGCCTGGACAGGGATGGAGGATCACCCCTCCACTTT.

The V call is TRBV7-6, the J call TRBJ2-5; D is unresolved. The CDR3 totals 12 residues. Germline loops: CDR1 SGHVS, CDR2 FNYEAQ. The V gene lost 6 bases and the J gene lost 5 bases, with 10 bases spanning the gap. The CDR3 region is CASSQAPETQYF. In DNA, the CDR3 is TGTGCCAGCAGTCAGGCGCCGGAGACCCAGTACTTC.

The genes are TRBV9 and TRBJ2-2; D assignment may be TRBD1 or TRBD2 (5 bases each). Per the germline V gene, CDR1 is SGDLS and CDR2 is YYNGEE. This CDR3 spans 17 amino acids. The ends were cut back, 3 bases at V and 0 bases at J, with 15 bases in the middle. Here the CDR3 reads CASSAPGRVANTGELFF. The CDR3 coding sequence is TGTGCCAGCAGCGCTCCGGGACGGGTCGCGAACACCGGGGAGCTGTTTTTT.

The V and J genes are TRBV7-9 and TRBJ2-5; possible D gene TRBD1, 6 bases. The CDR3 has 14 amino acids. Germline V CDR1 and CDR2: SEHNR, FQNEAQ (reference sequence). V gave up 5 bases and J gave up 5 bases, with 15 bases separating them. This CDR3 reads CASSLVGTSETQYF. In DNA, the CDR3 is TGTGCCAGCAGCCTAGTCGGGACATCGGAGACCCAGTACTTC.

The chain couples TRBV28 to TRBJ2-2; 7 bases agree with TRBD2. The V gene end was trimmed by 2 bases and the J gene end by 5 bases; junction bases not matched to a gene: 2. The CDR3 is made up of 14 amino acids. Germline V gene sequence: CDR1 MDHEN, CDR2 SYDVKM. CDR3 nucleotides: TGTGCCAGCAGTTTACAGGGAGGGACCGGGGAGCTGTTTTTT. Translating it yields CASSLQGGTGELFF.

The V call is TRBV6-5, the J call TRBJ1-6, with D maybe TRBD1 (6 bases). Trimming took off 0 bases at V and 3 bases at J, with 9 bases between the two ends. CDR3 length equals 16 residues. Germline CDR1 is MNHEY and CDR2 is SVGAGI. Here the CDR3 DNA reads TGTGCCAGCAGTTACTCAGGGGGTAACTATAATTCACCCCTCCACTTT. This translates into CASSYSGGNYNSPLHF.

The V call is TRBV27, the J call TRBJ2-7; D is uncertain. V was cut by 2 bases and J by 8 bases, with 13 bases left in between. Germline V gives CDR1 MNHEY, CDR2 SMNVEV (reference sequence). The CDR3 loop spans 13 amino acids. The CDR3 region is CASSLGPETKQYF. CDR3 nucleotides: TGTGCCAGCAGTTTAGGCCCAGAAACTAAGCAGTACTTC.

V is TRBV29-1 and J is TRBJ2-7; 8 bases align to TRBD2. Trimming took 1 base from V and 7 from J; bases not matched to a gene: 6. CDR1 SQVTM and CDR2 ANQGSEA come from the germline V gene. The CDR3 sequence is 13 residues long. The CDR3 DNA reads TGCAGCGTTGAAGTCGGGGGGGCCAGGGAGCAGTACTTC. This translates into CSVEVGGAREQYF.

This clone was counted once. J is TRBJ2-1 and V is TRBV6-1; D may be TRBD2 (5 bases). Trimming left V 4 bases short and J 0 bases short, with 10 bases between. This CDR3 contains 15 residues. CDR1 MNHNS and CDR2 SASEGT come from the germline V gene. In DNA, the CDR3 is TGTGCCAGCAGTGTCGGACTGAGCTCCTACAATGAGCAGTTCTTC. Protein: CASSVGLSSYNEQFF.

This sequence joins TRBV7-2 and TRBJ1-4; 9 positions agree with TRBD1. The CDR3 has 16 residues. Per germline, CDR1 SGHTA and CDR2 FQGNSA. The V and J ends lost 4 bases and 8 bases, in that order; junction bases with no gene match: 11. In nucleotides, the CDR3 is TGTGCCAGCAGCTCGAGGGGGACAGGGCGGTGGGAAAAACTGTTTTTT. It yields the protein CASSSRGTGRWEKLFF.

The rearrangement links TRBV28 to TRBJ1-2; 9 positions agree with TRBD1. V lost 6 bases to trimming and J lost 8 bases; unmatched junction nucleotides: 10. This CDR3 comprises 14 residues. Per the germline V gene, CDR1 is MDHEN and CDR2 is SYDVKM. In DNA, the CDR3 is TGTGCCAGCAGCATAACCACTACAGGGGGCGGCTACACCTTC. Residues: CASSITTTGGGYTF.

The CDR3 coding sequence is TGTGCCAGTAGTATGGACAGCTACAATGAGCAGTTCTTC. This sequence encodes CASSMDSYNEQFF. The rearrangement uses TRBV19 and TRBJ2-1; maybe TRBD1 (6 bases). Germline V gives CDR1 LNHDA, CDR2 SQIVND (reference sequence). The CDR3 runs to 13 residues. The V and J ends lost 3 bases and 3 bases respectively, with 6 bases between them.

The V call is TRBV27, the J call TRBJ2-5; D call uncertain. V was cut by 2 bases and J by 1 base, with 5 bases left in between. The CDR3 has 13 residues. Germline-derived CDR1 and CDR2 are MNHEY and SMNVEV (reference sequence). In nucleotides, the CDR3 is TGTGCCAGCAGTTTACTCCCCCAAGAGACCCAGTACTTC. This sequence encodes CASSLLPQETQYF.

The CDR3 DNA is TGTGCCTGGACCCTTGGGGATGGCTACACCTTC. Encoded protein: CAWTLGDGYTF. This chain joins TRBV30 and TRBJ1-2; D is uncertain. Germline V gene sequence: CDR1 GTSNPN, CDR2 SVGIG (reference sequence). This CDR3 comprises 11 residues. Trimming shortened V by 4 bases and J by 6 bases, and 9 bases separated the two germline ends.

The genes are TRBV9 and TRBJ2-4, with D tentatively TRBD1 (6 bases). The CDR3 is 16 amino acids. Trimming stripped 2 bases from V and 1 base from J, with 13 bases between. In germline, CDR1 is SGDLS, CDR2 YYNGEE. CDR3 sequence reads: CASSVGTSPAKNIQYF. The CDR3 DNA sequence: TGTGCCAGCAGCGTGGGGACATCCCCCGCCAAAAACATTCAGTACTTC.

This rearrangement joins TRBV7-2 to TRBJ2-7, with no clear D. The CDR3 runs to 15 residues. From germline, CDR1 is SGHTA and CDR2 FQGNSA. The V end lost 2 bases, the J end lost 0 bases, and 11 bases lay between the germline ends. Here the CDR3 DNA reads TGTGCCAGCAGCTTAACCGGTCCGGGCTCCTACGAGCAGTACTTC. This sequence encodes CASSLTGPGSYEQYF.

The rearrangement links TRBV11-1 to TRBJ2-1; D is perhaps TRBD1 or TRBD2 (5 bases each). Germline CDR1 is SGHAT and CDR2 is FQDESV (reference sequence). Trimming left V 2 bases short and J 4 bases short, with 15 bases between. The CDR3 runs to 16 residues. The CDR3 reads CASSLSSGPFYNEQFF. For the CDR3, the DNA is TGTGCCAGCAGCTTATCGTCGGGGCCCTTTTACAATGAGCAGTTCTTC.

The sample holds one count of this clone. The chain combines TRBV7-9 with TRBJ2-7, with a possible D match to TRBD1 (6 bases). The CDR3 totals 18 residues. Germline-derived CDR1 and CDR2 are SEHNR and FQNEAQ (reference sequence). Trimming left V 5 bases short and J 0 bases short, with 23 bases between. The CDR3 loop reads CASSPLDQGWPDSYEQYF. The CDR3 DNA sequence: TGTGCCAGCAGCCCCCTCGACCAGGGGTGGCCCGACTCCTACGAGCAGTACTTC. The variable domain in full, completed from reference TRBV7-9 and TRBJ2-7, reads DTGVSQNPRHKITKRGQNVTFRCDPISEHNRLYWYRQTLGQGPEFLTYFQNEAQLEKSRLLSDRFSAERPKGSFSTLEIQRTEQGDSAMYLCASSPLDQGWPDSYEQYFGPGTRLTVT.

The chain is built from TRBV27 and TRBJ2-1; the D is unclear. Germline-derived CDR1 and CDR2 are MNHEY and SMNVEV (reference sequence). The CDR3 is made up of 13 amino acids. Trimming removed 0 bases from V and 3 bases from J, with 3 bases in between. CDR3 nucleotides: TGTGCCAGCAGTTTATCCGTCTACAATGAGCAGTTCTTC. Amino acid sequence: CASSLSVYNEQFF.

The chain combines TRBV7-9 with TRBJ2-2; D possibly corresponds to TRBD1 (6 bases). The V gene lost 7 bases and the J gene lost 0 bases, with 15 bases spanning the gap. The germline CDR1 and CDR2 sequences are SEHNR and FQNEAQ (reference sequence). The CDR3 covers 16 residues. The CDR3 DNA sequence: TGTGCCAGCAACTCCCCCAGGGGAGCGAACACCGGGGAGCTGTTTTTT. This gives the protein CASNSPRGANTGELFF.

This clone was picked up one time. The chain is built from TRBV12-5 and TRBJ1-2; maybe TRBD1 (5 bases). Trimming took 5 bases from V and 1 from J, leaving 8 bases between them. Germline CDR1 LGHNT, CDR2 FRNRAP. This CDR3 has 13 amino acids. The CDR3 spells CASGMGGNYGYTF. The CDR3 DNA reads as TGTGCTAGTGGTATGGGGGGTAACTATGGCTACACCTTC.

This rearrangement joins TRBV2 to TRBJ2-1, with no clear D. Germline V gene sequence: CDR1 SNHLY, CDR2 FYNNEI. The CDR3 is 15 amino acids. Trimming shortened V by 7 bases and J by 7 bases, and 20 bases separated the two germline ends. CDR3 sequence: CASTTSMVVPNEQFF. CDR3 DNA: TGTGCCAGCACTACGAGTATGGTGGTCCCGAATGAGCAGTTCTTC.

The rearrangement links TRBV19 to TRBJ2-1; D assignment may be TRBD1 or TRBD2 (6 bases each). V was cut by 3 bases and J by 12 bases, with 21 bases left in between. Germline V gene data show CDR1 as LNHDA and CDR2 as SQIVND (reference sequence). The CDR3 sequence is 15 residues long. The DNA for the CDR3 is TGTGCCAGTAGTATCGTGACAGGAGGAGGGGGAGGGCAGTTCTTC. It is translated as CASSIVTGGGGGQFF.

The chain couples TRBV4-1 to TRBJ2-5, with D tentatively TRBD1 (5 bases). The CDR3 is 14 residues long. The germline V and J ends were trimmed by 2 bases and 1 base, with 8 bases remaining between them. Germline loops: CDR1 MGHRA, CDR2 YSYEKL. For the CDR3, the DNA is TGCGCCAGCAGCCAACAGGGTCTCCAAGAGACCCAGTACTTC. This translates into CASSQQGLQETQYF.